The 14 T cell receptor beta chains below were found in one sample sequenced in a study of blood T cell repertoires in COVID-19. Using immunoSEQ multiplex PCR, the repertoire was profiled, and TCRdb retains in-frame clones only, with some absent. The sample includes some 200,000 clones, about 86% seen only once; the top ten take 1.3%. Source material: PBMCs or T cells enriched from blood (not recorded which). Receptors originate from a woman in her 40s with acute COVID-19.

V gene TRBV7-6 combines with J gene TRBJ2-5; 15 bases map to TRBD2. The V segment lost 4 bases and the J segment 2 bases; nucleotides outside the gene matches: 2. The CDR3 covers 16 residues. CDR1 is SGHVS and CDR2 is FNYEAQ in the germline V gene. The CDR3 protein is CASSWGLAGGQETQYF. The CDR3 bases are TGTGCCAGCAGCTGGGGACTAGCGGGAGGTCAAGAGACCCAGTACTTC.

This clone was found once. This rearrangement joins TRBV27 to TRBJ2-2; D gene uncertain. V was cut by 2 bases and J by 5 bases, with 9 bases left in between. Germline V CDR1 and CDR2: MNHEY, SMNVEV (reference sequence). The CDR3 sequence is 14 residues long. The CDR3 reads CASSLGVATGELFF. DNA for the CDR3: TGTGCCAGCAGTTTAGGTGTAGCTACCGGGGAGCTGTTTTTT.

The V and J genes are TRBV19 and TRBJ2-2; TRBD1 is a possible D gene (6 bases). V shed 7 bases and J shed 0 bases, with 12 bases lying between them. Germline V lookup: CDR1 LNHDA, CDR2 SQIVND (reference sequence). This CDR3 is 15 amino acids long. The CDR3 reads CASTGTHANTGELFF. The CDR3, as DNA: TGTGCCAGTACCGGGACACACGCGAACACCGGGGAGCTGTTTTTT.

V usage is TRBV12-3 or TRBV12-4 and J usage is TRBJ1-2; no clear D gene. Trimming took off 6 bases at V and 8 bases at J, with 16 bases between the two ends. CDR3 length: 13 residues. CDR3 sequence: CASSQIPVLGYTF. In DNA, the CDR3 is TGTGCCAGCAGCCAAATCCCAGTGTTGGGCTACACCTTC.

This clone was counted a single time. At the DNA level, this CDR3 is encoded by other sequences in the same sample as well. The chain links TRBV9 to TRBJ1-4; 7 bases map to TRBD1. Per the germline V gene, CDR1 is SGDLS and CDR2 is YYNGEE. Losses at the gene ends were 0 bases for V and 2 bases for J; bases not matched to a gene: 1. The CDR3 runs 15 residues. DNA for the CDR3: TGTGCCAGCAGCGTAGGAGGGGGCACTAATGAAAAACTGTTTTTT. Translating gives CASSVGGGTNEKLFF. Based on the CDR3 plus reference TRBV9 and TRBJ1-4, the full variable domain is DSGVTQTPKHLITATGQRVTLRCSPRSGDLSVYWYQQSLDQGLQFLIQYYNGEERAKGNILERFSAQQFPDLHSELNLSSLELGDSALYFCASSVGGGTNEKLFFGSGTQLSVL.

The CDR3 loop reads CASRGLAGGRNEQFF. In nucleotides, the CDR3 is TGTGCCAGTAGGGGACTAGCGGGAGGGAGGAATGAGCAGTTCTTC. The rearrangement links TRBV19 to TRBJ2-1; TRBD2 agrees at 16 bases. The CDR3 totals 15 residues. The junction had 3 bases not matched to a gene; V was cut back by 6 bases and J by 7 bases. Germline values: CDR1 LNHDA, CDR2 SQIVND (reference sequence). The whole variable domain, filled in from reference TRBV19 and TRBJ2-1, reads DGGITQSPKYLFRKEGQNVTLSCEQNLNHDAMYWYRQDPGQGLRLIYYSQIVNDFQKGDIAEGYSVSREKKESFPLTVTSAQKNPTAFYLCASRGLAGGRNEQFFGPGTRLTVL.

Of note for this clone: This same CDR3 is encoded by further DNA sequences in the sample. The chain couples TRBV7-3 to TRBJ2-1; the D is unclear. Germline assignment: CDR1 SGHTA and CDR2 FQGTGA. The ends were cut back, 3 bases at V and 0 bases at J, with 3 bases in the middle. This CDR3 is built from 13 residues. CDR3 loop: CASSLSSYNEQFF. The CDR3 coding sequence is TGTGCCAGCAGCTTGAGCTCCTACAATGAGCAGTTCTTC.

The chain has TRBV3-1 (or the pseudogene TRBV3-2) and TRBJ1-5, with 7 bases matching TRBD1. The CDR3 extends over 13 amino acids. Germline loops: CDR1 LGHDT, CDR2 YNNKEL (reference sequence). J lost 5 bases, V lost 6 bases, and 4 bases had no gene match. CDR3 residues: CASSPGQHQPQHF. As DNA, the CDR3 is TGTGCCAGCAGTCCGGGACAGCATCAGCCCCAGCATTTT.

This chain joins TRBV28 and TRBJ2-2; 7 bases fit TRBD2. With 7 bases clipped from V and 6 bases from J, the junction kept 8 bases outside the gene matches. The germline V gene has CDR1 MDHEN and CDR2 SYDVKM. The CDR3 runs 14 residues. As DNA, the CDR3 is TGTGCCAGCATTCTCGGGAGGAGGGCCGGGGAGCTGTTTTTT. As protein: CASILGRRAGELFF.

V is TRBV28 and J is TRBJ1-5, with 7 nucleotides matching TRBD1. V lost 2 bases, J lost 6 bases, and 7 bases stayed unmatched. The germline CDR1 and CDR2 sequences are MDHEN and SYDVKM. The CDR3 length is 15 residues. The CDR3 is CASSLPLTGVQPQHF. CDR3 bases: TGTGCCAGCAGTTTACCACTAACAGGGGTTCAGCCCCAGCATTTT.

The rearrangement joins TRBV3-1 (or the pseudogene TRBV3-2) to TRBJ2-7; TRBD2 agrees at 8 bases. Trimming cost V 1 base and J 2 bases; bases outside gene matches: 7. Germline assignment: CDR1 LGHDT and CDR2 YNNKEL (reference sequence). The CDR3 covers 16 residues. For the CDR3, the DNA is TGTGCCAGCAGCCAAGGCTCACTAGCGGTGACCTACGAGCAGTACTTC. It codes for CASSQGSLAVTYEQYF.

The CDR3 region is CSVELLSGNTIYF. The CDR3 nucleotides read TGCAGCGTGGAGCTGCTCTCTGGAAACACCATATATTTT. The chain joins TRBV29-1 to TRBJ1-3; D uncertain. Between the trimmed V and J ends, which lost 6 bases and 0 bases, there was a span of 9 bases. From germline, CDR1 is SQVTM and CDR2 ANQGSEA. CDR3 length: 13 residues.

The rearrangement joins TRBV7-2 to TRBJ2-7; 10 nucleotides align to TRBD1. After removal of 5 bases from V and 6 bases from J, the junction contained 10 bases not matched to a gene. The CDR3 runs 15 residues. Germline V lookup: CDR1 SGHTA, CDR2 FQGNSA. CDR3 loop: CASSGLGTGVGEQYF. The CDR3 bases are TGTGCCAGCAGCGGGTTGGGGACAGGGGTAGGCGAGCAGTACTTC.

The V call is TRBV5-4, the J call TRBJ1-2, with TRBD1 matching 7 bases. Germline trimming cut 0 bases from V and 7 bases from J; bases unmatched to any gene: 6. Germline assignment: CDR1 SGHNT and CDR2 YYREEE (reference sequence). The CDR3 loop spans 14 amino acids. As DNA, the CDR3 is TGTGCCAGCAGCTTGGGAGAGGGGGCGTTTGGCTACACCTTC. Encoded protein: CASSLGEGAFGYTF.